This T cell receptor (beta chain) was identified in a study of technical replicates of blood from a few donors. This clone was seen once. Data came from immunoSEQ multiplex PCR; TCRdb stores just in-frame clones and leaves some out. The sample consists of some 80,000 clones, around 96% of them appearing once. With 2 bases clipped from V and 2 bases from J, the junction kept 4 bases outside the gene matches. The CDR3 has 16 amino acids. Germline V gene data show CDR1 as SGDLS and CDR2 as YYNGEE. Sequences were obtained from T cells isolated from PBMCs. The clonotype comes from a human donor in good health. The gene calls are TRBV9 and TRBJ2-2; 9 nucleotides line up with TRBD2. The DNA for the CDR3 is TGTGCCAGCAGCGTGGCGGGAGGGCCCAACACCGGGGAGCTGTTTTTT. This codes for CASSVAGGPNTGELFF.